Reported below is one T cell receptor beta chain. This clonotype was observed many times. The target of this receptor is not known. No clone much larger than this one lies a single base away; base qualities are absent. Sequencing took place on an Illumina HiSeq 2000. TCR beta chain libraries were generated through multiplex PCR amplification. The amplified TCR beta chain products were analyzed by high-throughput sequencing. The raw public reads went through TCRdb reprocessing: fastp at Q25, MiXCR clone calling, in-frame beta chains kept. CDR3 protein sequences are deduplicated, and each keeps its most common genes and DNA. In all, the sample holds roughly 70,000 distinct CDR3 sequences, and 43% of those were seen once. In total, the top ten clones hold about 8% of the sample. This entry comes from a study of breast tumors, draining lymph nodes, adjacent tissues listed by TCRdb under 2016. A note on the overall study: TCR beta repertoires were compared across tumor, adjacent nontumor tissue and axillary lymph nodes obtained from breast cancer patients. The study was designed to assess the relationships and possible T-cell exchange between tumor, surrounding tissue and draining lymph node repertoires in human breast cancer.

What the study reported, not specific to this receptor: Tumors showed preferential V and J gene usage, and their T-cell repertoire diversity fell below that of lymph nodes yet above that of nontumor tissue. Tumor and nontumor tissue repertoires were found to be significantly more similar in luminal-like than in basal-like breast cancer. The conclusion that tumor T cells originate in lymph nodes was framed as consistent with a hypothesis rather than directly demonstrated. The data were considered consistent with most tumor T cells being derived from the lymph node and subsequently expanding within tumor tissue.

The sequencing input was breast tumor tissue. The sequence was obtained from a female donor with breast cancer. Some clones in this sample may be carry-over from other donors' samples.

For the CDR3, the sequence is CSATRQGLSQETQYF. At the DNA level, the sequence is TGCAGTGCTACAAGACAGGGGCTAAGTCAAGAGACCCAGTACTTC. Recombination joined TRBV20-1 with TRBJ2-5; TRBD1 aligns with 8 central bases. V and J are trimmed by 4 bases and 2 bases, and the gene matches miss 9 bases of the junction. Taken from cysteine to phenylalanine, the CDR3 has 15 residues. Only CDR3 DNA is held: 45 bases, read in frame from base 1. CDR1 and CDR2, per the germline V gene (reference sequence), are DFQATT and SNEGSKA.